Presented here are 14 T cell receptor beta chains from one specimen sequenced in a study of blood T cell repertoires in COVID-19. Only in-frame clones appear in the TCRdb table, and some are missing; sequencing was by immunoSEQ multiplex PCR. The table lists roughly 180,000 clones, more than 65% of them singletons, with around 6% in the top ten. Sequencing used PBMCs or T cells enriched from blood (not recorded which). Source of these receptors: a middle-aged woman with acute COVID-19.

This chain links TRBV3-1 (or the pseudogene TRBV3-2) with TRBJ2-1, with TRBD2 identical over 10 bases. Germline CDR1 is LGHDT and CDR2 is YNNKEL (reference sequence). The CDR3 length is 16 residues. V was pared by 0 bases and J by 5 bases, with 4 bases of the junction left unmatched. In DNA form, the CDR3 reads TGTGCCAGCAGCCAAGAAGGGACTAGCGAAGACAATGAGCAGTTCTTC. This codes for CASSQEGTSEDNEQFF.

This clone was picked up many times. This chain connects TRBV5-1 to TRBJ2-5; the D gene is possibly TRBD2 (5 bases). CDR3 size: 13 residues. Trimming cost V 5 bases and J 2 bases, with 10 bases left between them. The germline CDR1 and CDR2 sequences are SGHRS and YFSETQ. CDR3 sequence reads: CASREAHQETQYF. CDR3 bases: TGCGCCAGCAGGGAGGCTCATCAAGAGACCCAGTACTTC.

V is TRBV5-1 and J is TRBJ2-7; D is unclear. The ends were cut back, 4 bases at V and 4 bases at J, with 9 bases in the middle. CDR1 and CDR2 from the germline V gene are SGHRS and YFSETQ. This CDR3 comprises 12 residues. For the CDR3, the DNA is TGCGCCAGCAGCAGCAACAGATACGAGCAGTACTTC. The encoded protein is CASSSNRYEQYF.

The CDR3 region has the DNA TGTGCCAGCAGCTTTGTCCTATATGGCTACACCTTC. It is translated as CASSFVLYGYTF. The chain uses TRBV7-8 and TRBJ1-2; unclear D gene. There are 12 residues in the CDR3. Trimming pared 3 bases from V and 5 bases from J, leaving 7 bases between. Germline V gene lookup returns CDR1 SGHVS and CDR2 FQNEAQ.

This rearrangement joins TRBV28 to TRBJ1-2; D gene ambiguous. The CDR3 has 14 amino acids. Germline assignment: CDR1 MDHEN and CDR2 SYDVKM. V gave up 2 bases and J gave up 8 bases, with 15 bases separating them. DNA of the CDR3: TGTGCCAGCAGTTTACGCGACTCAAACCGCGGCTACACCTTC. Translated, it gives CASSLRDSNRGYTF.

The genes are TRBV18 and TRBJ1-1; 7 nucleotides match TRBD1. Germline V gene data show CDR1 as KGHSH and CDR2 as LQKENI. This CDR3 contains 14 residues. The V and J ends lost 7 bases and 0 bases, in that order; junction bases with no gene match: 5. CDR3 sequence reads: CASYATGLNTEAFF. CDR3 coding DNA: TGTGCCAGCTACGCGACAGGGCTGAACACTGAAGCTTTCTTT.

CDR3 DNA: TGTGCCAGCAGCCCTGGGGAGGACATCCAAGAGACCCAGTACTTC. The encoded protein is CASSPGEDIQETQYF. The genes are TRBV4-2 and TRBJ2-5; D possibly corresponds to TRBD2 (6 bases). The germline V gene has CDR1 LGHNA and CDR2 YNFKEQ. The CDR3 totals 15 residues. With 4 bases removed from V and 1 base from J, the gap between germline ends came to 13 bases.

The rearrangement joins TRBV3-1 (or the pseudogene TRBV3-2) to TRBJ2-2, with D maybe TRBD2 (6 bases). Germline loops: CDR1 LGHDT, CDR2 YNNKEL (reference sequence). V dropped 4 bases and J dropped 4 bases, with 10 bases sitting between them. The length of the CDR3 is 14 residues. The CDR3 DNA is TGTGCCAGCAGCCGTAGCGGTTTCACCGGGGAGCTGTTTTTT. Amino acids: CASSRSGFTGELFF.

V is TRBV3-1 (or the pseudogene TRBV3-2) and J is TRBJ2-6; 7 bases align to TRBD1. From germline, CDR1 is LGHDT and CDR2 YNNKEL (reference sequence). This CDR3 contains 19 residues. V gave up 3 bases and J gave up 0 bases; unmatched junction bases: 11. This CDR3 reads CASSHLRQGTRSGANVLTF. DNA for the CDR3: TGTGCCAGCAGCCACCTAAGACAGGGAACCCGCTCTGGGGCCAACGTCCTGACTTTC.

J is TRBJ1-2 and V is TRBV11-2; possible D gene TRBD1, 6 bases. This CDR3 is 14 amino acids long. V dropped 3 bases and J dropped 3 bases, with 11 bases sitting between them. Germline CDR1 SGHAT, CDR2 FQNNGV. The CDR3 DNA sequence: TGTGCCAGCAGCTTCCCAGGGGTGGACTATGGCTACACCTTC. Its translation is CASSFPGVDYGYTF. The full variable domain, with the rest looked up from reference TRBV11-2 and TRBJ1-2, is EAGVAQSPRYKIIEKRQSVAFWCNPISGHATLYWYQQILGQGPKLLIQFQNNGVVDDSQLPKDRFSAERLKGVDSTLKIQPAKLEDSAVYLCASSFPGVDYGYTFGSGTRLTVV.

V usage is TRBV5-1 and J usage is TRBJ1-3, with 9 bases lining up with TRBD1. V dropped 4 bases and J dropped 7; count of bases not matched to a gene: 3. This CDR3 comprises 13 residues. Looked up from germline, CDR1 is SGHRS and CDR2 is YFSETQ. The CDR3 loop reads CASSVTGGNTIYF. DNA for the CDR3: TGCGCCAGCAGCGTGACAGGGGGGAACACCATATATTTT.

This chain links TRBV5-6 with TRBJ2-3, with a weak D call TRBD2 (6 bases). The V and J ends lost 4 bases and 6 bases respectively, with 9 bases between them. The CDR3 runs 12 residues. Germline lookup yields CDR1 SGHDT and CDR2 YYEEEE. The CDR3 protein is CASSPAGDTQYF. CDR3 coding DNA: TGTGCCAGCAGCCCGGCGGGGGATACGCAGTATTTT.

This rearrangement joins TRBV7-2 to TRBJ1-2, with D tentatively TRBD1 (6 bases). The germline V gene has CDR1 SGHTA and CDR2 FQGNSA. With 2 bases removed from V and 9 bases from J, the gap between germline ends came to 13 bases. This CDR3 comprises 13 residues. The CDR3: CASSLPGGISYTF. Written as DNA, the CDR3 is TGTGCCAGCAGCTTACCGGGGGGCATAAGCTACACCTTC. The full variable domain, with the rest looked up from reference TRBV7-2 and TRBJ1-2, is GAGVSQSPSNKVTEKGKDVELRCDPISGHTALYWYRQSLGQGLEFLIYFQGNSAPDKSGLPSDRFSAERTGGSVSTLTIQRTQQEDSAVYLCASSLPGGISYTFGSGTRLTVV.

The chain uses TRBV7-9 and TRBJ2-1; D is ambiguous. This CDR3 comprises 15 residues. The germline CDR1 and CDR2 sequences are SEHNR and FQNEAQ (reference sequence). The ends were cut back, 5 bases at V and 7 bases at J, with 18 bases in the middle. CDR3 protein: CASSPTSQAVNEQFF. CDR3 DNA sequence: TGTGCCAGCAGCCCAACCTCCCAGGCCGTTAATGAGCAGTTCTTC.